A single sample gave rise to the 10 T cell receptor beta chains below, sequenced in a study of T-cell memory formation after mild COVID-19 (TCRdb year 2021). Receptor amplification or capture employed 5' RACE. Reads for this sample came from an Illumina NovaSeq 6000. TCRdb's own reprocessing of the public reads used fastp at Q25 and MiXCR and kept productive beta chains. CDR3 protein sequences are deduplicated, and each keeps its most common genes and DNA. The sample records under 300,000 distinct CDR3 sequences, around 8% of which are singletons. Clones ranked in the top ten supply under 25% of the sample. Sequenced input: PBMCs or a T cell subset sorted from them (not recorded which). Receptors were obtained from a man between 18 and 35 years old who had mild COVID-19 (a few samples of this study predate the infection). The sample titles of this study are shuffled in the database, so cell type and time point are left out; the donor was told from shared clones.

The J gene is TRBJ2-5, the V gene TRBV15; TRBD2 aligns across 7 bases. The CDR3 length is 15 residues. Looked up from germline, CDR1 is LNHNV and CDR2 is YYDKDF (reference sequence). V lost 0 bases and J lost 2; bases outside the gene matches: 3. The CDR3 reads CATSREPSGQETQYF. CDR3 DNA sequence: TGTGCCACCAGCAGAGAGCCTAGCGGACAAGAGACCCAGTACTTC. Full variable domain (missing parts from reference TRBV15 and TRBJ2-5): DAMVIQNPRYQVTQFGKPVTLSCSQTLNHNVMYWYQQKSSQAPKLLFHYYDKDFNNEADTPDNFQSRRPNTSFCFLDIRSPGLGDTAMYLCATSREPSGQETQYFGPGTRLLVL.

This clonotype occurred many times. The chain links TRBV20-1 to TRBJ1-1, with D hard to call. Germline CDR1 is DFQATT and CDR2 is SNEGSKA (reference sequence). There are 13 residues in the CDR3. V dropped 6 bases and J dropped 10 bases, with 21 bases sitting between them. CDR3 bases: TGCAGTGCCTCAAAAGGCATTGGGCTCGGAGCTTTCTTT. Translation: CSASKGIGLGAFF.

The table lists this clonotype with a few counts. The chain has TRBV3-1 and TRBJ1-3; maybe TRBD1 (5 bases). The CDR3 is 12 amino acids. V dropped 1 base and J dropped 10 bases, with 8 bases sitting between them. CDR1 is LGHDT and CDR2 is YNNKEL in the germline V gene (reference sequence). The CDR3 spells CASSQAGRTIYF. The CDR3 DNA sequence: TGTGCCAGCAGCCAAGCAGGGCGGACCATATATTTT. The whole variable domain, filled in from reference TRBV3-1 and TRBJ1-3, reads DTAVSQTPKYLVTQMGNDKSIKCEQNLGHDTMYWYKQDSKKFLKIMFSYNNKELIINETVPNRFSPKSPDKAHLNLHINSLELGDSAVYFCASSQAGRTIYFGEGSWLTVV.

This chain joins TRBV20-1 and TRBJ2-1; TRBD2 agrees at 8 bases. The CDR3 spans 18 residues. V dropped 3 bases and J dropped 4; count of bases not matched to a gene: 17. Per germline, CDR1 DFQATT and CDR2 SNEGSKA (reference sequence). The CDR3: CSARGSGVDRPLYNEQFF. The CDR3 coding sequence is TGCAGTGCTAGGGGTAGCGGGGTAGATCGGCCTTTATACAATGAGCAGTTCTTC.

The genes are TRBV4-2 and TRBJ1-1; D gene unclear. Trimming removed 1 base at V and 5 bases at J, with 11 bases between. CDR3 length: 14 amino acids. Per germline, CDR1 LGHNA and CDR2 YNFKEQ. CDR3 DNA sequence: TGTGCCAGCAGCCAAGGTCCCCCAAGAACTGAAGCTTTCTTT. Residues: CASSQGPPRTEAFF.

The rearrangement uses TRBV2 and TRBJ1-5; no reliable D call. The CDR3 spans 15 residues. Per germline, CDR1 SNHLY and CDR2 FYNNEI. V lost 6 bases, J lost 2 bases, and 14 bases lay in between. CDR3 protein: CASRPRVTGNQPQHF. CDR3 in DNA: TGTGCCAGCAGGCCCCGGGTCACGGGCAATCAGCCCCAGCATTTT. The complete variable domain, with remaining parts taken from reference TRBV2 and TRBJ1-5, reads EPEVTQTPSHQVTQMGQEVILRCVPISNHLYFYWYRQILGQKVEFLVSFYNNEISEKSEIFDDQFSVERPDGSNFTLKIRSTKLEDSAMYFCASRPRVTGNQPQHFGDGTRLSIL.

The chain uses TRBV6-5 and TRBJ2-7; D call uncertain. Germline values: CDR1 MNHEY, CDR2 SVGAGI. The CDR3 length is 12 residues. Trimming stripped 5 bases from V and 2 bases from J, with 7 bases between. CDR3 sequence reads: CASSPGPYEQYF. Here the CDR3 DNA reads TGTGCCAGCAGTCCCGGCCCCTACGAGCAGTACTTC.

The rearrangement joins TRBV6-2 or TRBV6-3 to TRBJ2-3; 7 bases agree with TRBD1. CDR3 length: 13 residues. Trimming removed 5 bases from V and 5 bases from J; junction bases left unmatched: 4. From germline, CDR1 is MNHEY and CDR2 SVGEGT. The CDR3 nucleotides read TGTGCCAGCAGTGGCACAGGGGTAGATACGCAGTATTTT. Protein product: CASSGTGVDTQYF.

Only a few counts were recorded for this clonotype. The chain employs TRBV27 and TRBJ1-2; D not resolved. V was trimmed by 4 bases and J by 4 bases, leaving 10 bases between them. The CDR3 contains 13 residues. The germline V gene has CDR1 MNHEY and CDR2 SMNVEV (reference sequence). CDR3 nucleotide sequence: TGTGCCAGCAGTTCCATGGGGTTCTATGGCTACACCTTC. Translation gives CASSSMGFYGYTF.

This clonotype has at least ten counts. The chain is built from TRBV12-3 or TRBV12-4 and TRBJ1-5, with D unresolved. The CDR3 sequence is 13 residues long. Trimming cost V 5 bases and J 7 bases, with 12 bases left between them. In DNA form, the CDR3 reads TGTGCCAGCAGTCAATCGGAGTGGCAGCCCCAGCATTTT. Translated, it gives CASSQSEWQPQHF.